These 24 T cell receptor beta chains share one sample of origin, sequenced in a study of T cell repertoires in cytomegalovirus infection. In TCRdb, the reads were re-called with MiXCR into one record per CDR3 protein. Among some 150,000 distinct CDR3 sequences, roughly 6% were seen once, and the ten largest hold over 15%. Input material: PBMCs. Receptors originate from a human donor in good health (CMV status not recorded). Some clones in this sample may be carry-over from other donors' samples.

This clonotype was counted many times. This chain links TRBV19 with TRBJ1-5, with D unclear. The V gene lost 3 bases and the J gene lost 2 bases, with 8 bases spanning the gap. The CDR3 sequence is 14 residues long. Germline CDR1 and CDR2: LNHDA and SQIVND (reference sequence). CDR3 amino acids: CASSMWVGNQPQHF. The CDR3 DNA sequence: TGTGCCAGTAGTATGTGGGTGGGCAATCAGCCCCAGCATTTT.

This clonotype was found a few times. This chain uses TRBV19 with TRBJ2-5; no firm D call. The CDR3 totals 13 residues. Germline CDR1 and CDR2: LNHDA and SQIVND (reference sequence). Trimming pared 1 base from V and 1 base from J, leaving 4 bases between. CDR3 nucleotide sequence: TGTGCCAGTAGTATAGCTCGCCAAGAGACCCAGTACTTC. This codes for CASSIARQETQYF.

In its sample, this clonotype was seen many times. This chain connects TRBV10-3 to TRBJ1-5; D unresolved. CDR3 size: 15 residues. Trimming pared 8 bases from V and 1 base from J, leaving 15 bases between. Per the germline V gene, CDR1 is ENHRY and CDR2 is SYGVKD. The CDR3 region is CAIQSESPSNQPQHF. Written as DNA, the CDR3 is TGTGCCATCCAGAGCGAGAGCCCAAGCAATCAGCCCCAGCATTTT.

This sequence joins TRBV2 and TRBJ1-1; unclear D gene. This CDR3 has 14 amino acids. CDR1 and CDR2 (germline): SNHLY, FYNNEI. V was trimmed by 2 bases and J by 0 bases, leaving 7 bases between them. CDR3 residues: CASSESTVNTEAFF. CDR3 DNA: TGTGCCAGCAGTGAAAGTACGGTGAACACTGAAGCTTTCTTT.

This clonotype was picked up many times. CDR3 sequence reads: CASSQRVRGETQYF. The CDR3 region has the DNA TGCGCCAGCAGTCAAAGGGTCCGAGGAGAGACCCAGTACTTC. The chain uses TRBV5-1 and TRBJ2-5; D gene ambiguous. This CDR3 region has 14 residues. Germline lookup yields CDR1 SGHRS and CDR2 YFSETQ. Trimming shortened V by 5 bases and J by 4 bases, and 15 bases separated the two germline ends.

This clonotype has only a few counts. The genes are TRBV20-1 and TRBJ1-1; D is undetermined. V was shortened by 0 bases and J by 8 bases, with 13 bases between the two germline ends. The CDR3 length is 13 residues. Germline values: CDR1 DFQATT, CDR2 SNEGSKA (reference sequence). The CDR3 coding sequence is TGCAGTGCTAGAGAGGGGAAGGGTATAGAAGCTTTCTTT. Amino acid sequence: CSAREGKGIEAFF.

This clonotype showed up many times. V and J are TRBV10-3 and TRBJ2-7, with D possibly matching TRBD1 (6 bases). V dropped 3 bases and J dropped 0 bases, with 15 bases sitting between them. The CDR3 is 16 residues long. Germline V gives CDR1 ENHRY, CDR2 SYGVKD. As DNA, the CDR3 is TGTGCCATCAGTGACCCAAGGCAGGGGCGCTCCTACGAGCAGTACTTC. This translates into CAISDPRQGRSYEQYF.

This clonotype has just a few counts. J is TRBJ1-1 and V is TRBV20-1, with D hard to call. The CDR3 runs to 12 residues. The V end lost 7 bases, the J end lost 1 base, and 10 bases lay between the germline ends. CDR1 is DFQATT and CDR2 is SNEGSKA in the germline V gene (reference sequence). The CDR3 region has the DNA TGCAGTGTGGCTGACGCGAACACTGAAGCTTTCTTT. Translation gives CSVADANTEAFF.

This clonotype occurred many times. This chain links TRBV7-6 with TRBJ1-3, with D perhaps matching TRBD1 (5 bases). This CDR3 is built from 16 residues. Trimming cost V 5 bases and J 0 bases, with 14 bases left between them. Germline V gene lookup returns CDR1 SGHVS and CDR2 FNYEAQ. CDR3 DNA: TGTGCCAGCAGCCCACTCGGACACAGCTCTGGAAACACCATATATTTT. This encodes CASSPLGHSSGNTIYF.

This clonotype came up a few times. The genes are TRBV28 and TRBJ1-1, with D possibly being TRBD1 (5 bases). The CDR3 covers 15 residues. Per germline, CDR1 MDHEN and CDR2 SYDVKM. V lost 8 bases and J 4 bases, leaving 20 bases between the germline ends. Written as DNA, the CDR3 is TGTGCCAGCCGCGCCCAGGGTGGCCGGCGCACTGAAGCTTTCTTT. This sequence encodes CASRAQGGRRTEAFF.

The chain combines TRBV19 with TRBJ1-1, with D maybe TRBD1 (6 bases). Germline loops: CDR1 LNHDA, CDR2 SQIVND (reference sequence). The germline V and J ends were trimmed by 8 bases and 7 bases, with 20 bases remaining between them. This CDR3 is 14 amino acids long. The CDR3 region has the DNA TGTGCCAGTCGGTTGGGTGGGGGCCTCATTGAAGCTTTCTTT. Protein: CASRLGGGLIEAFF.

This clonotype was detected ten times or more. V is TRBV29-1 and J is TRBJ2-7, with TRBD1 as a possible D gene (5 bases). Trimming pared 4 bases from V and 3 bases from J, leaving 10 bases between. The V gene's germline CDR1 is SQVTM and CDR2 ANQGSEA. The CDR3 covers 12 residues. The CDR3 region is CSVVFTGYEQYF. CDR3 bases: TGCAGCGTTGTATTCACAGGCTACGAGCAGTACTTC.

This clonotype was seen repeatedly, ten times or more. The gene calls are TRBV4-2 and TRBJ1-1; the D gene is possibly TRBD1 (6 bases). Germline V gives CDR1 LGHNA, CDR2 YNFKEQ. The CDR3 contains 16 residues. V lost 0 bases and J 3 bases, leaving 14 bases between the germline ends. As DNA, the CDR3 is TGTGCCAGCAGCCAAGAACAAACAGGGTTCTACACTGAAGCTTTCTTT. Translated: CASSQEQTGFYTEAFF.

At least ten counts were recorded for this clonotype. The chain couples TRBV7-2 to TRBJ1-3, with 9 bases that match TRBD1. The CDR3 covers 15 residues. V was pared by 5 bases and J by 2 bases, with 4 bases of the junction left unmatched. Germline V lookup: CDR1 SGHTA, CDR2 FQGNSA. CDR3 sequence (DNA): TGTGCCAGCAGCGAGCGGACAGGGGCTGGAAACACCATATATTTT. Translated: CASSERTGAGNTIYF.

This clonotype showed up just a few times. A much larger clone is a single base away; this may be a read error. V and J are TRBV7-4 and TRBJ1-1; D uncertain. The V end lost 1 base, the J end lost 3 bases, and 9 bases lay between the germline ends. CDR3 length: 14 residues. Germline V CDR1 and CDR2: SGHVT, SQSDAQ. CDR3 sequence reads: CASSLGHGDTEAFF. As DNA, the CDR3 is TGTGCCAGCAGCTTAGGGCACGGGGACACTGAAGCTTTCTTT.

Only a few counts were recorded for this clonotype. The rearrangement uses TRBV7-9 and TRBJ2-7; D might be TRBD2 (5 bases). V was clipped by 5 bases and J by 4 bases, with 15 bases between them. Germline V gives CDR1 SEHNR, CDR2 FQNEAQ (reference sequence). The CDR3 contains 14 residues. This chain's CDR3 is CASSNPRRTYEQYF. The CDR3 DNA follows: TGTGCCAGCAGCAACCCTAGACGGACTTACGAGCAGTACTTC.

This clonotype was picked up many times. The rearrangement uses TRBV7-3 and TRBJ2-2; 8 positions match TRBD2. The V gene end was trimmed by 1 base and the J gene end by 5 bases; junction bases not matched to a gene: 6. This CDR3 contains 16 residues. Germline V gene data show CDR1 as SGHTA and CDR2 as FQGTGA. The CDR3, as DNA: TGTGCCAGCAGCTTAATCGGGGGGGCCAGGACCGGGGAGCTGTTTTTT. Translating it yields CASSLIGGARTGELFF.

In its sample, this clonotype was seen many times. This chain links TRBV2 with TRBJ2-2; 10 bases are a match to TRBD1. Germline assignment: CDR1 SNHLY and CDR2 FYNNEI. This CDR3 spans 15 amino acids. Unmatched junction bases numbered 7, after V lost 6 bases and J lost 6 bases. The CDR3, as DNA: TGTGCCAGCAGCAATTGGGACAGGGGAGCCGGGGAGCTGTTTTTT. As protein: CASSNWDRGAGELFF.

This clonotype has ten or more counts. The chain uses TRBV7-2 and TRBJ1-1; 7 bases are shared with TRBD1. Germline V gene sequence: CDR1 SGHTA, CDR2 FQGNSA. CDR3 size: 14 residues. V was pared by 4 bases and J by 8 bases, with 10 bases of the junction left unmatched. The CDR3 reads CASSYTLQGTEAFF. CDR3 nucleotide sequence: TGTGCCAGCAGCTACACTTTACAGGGGACAGAAGCTTTCTTT.

The count of this clonotype is one. The junction departs from germline at one end; a sequencing error may be responsible. V usage is TRBV7-4 and J usage is TRBJ1-2; D gene ambiguous. Germline CDR1 SGHVT, CDR2 SQSDAQ. This CDR3 has 14 residues. CDR3 in amino acids: CASSLARNAGGNTF. Here the CDR3 DNA reads TGTGCCAGCAGCTTAGCGCGTAATGCCGGTGGCAACACCTTC.

The CDR3 protein is CASSFLSADTEAFF. Here the CDR3 DNA reads TGTGCCAGCAGTTTTCTCTCGGCGGACACTGAAGCTTTCTTT. The genes are TRBV28 and TRBJ1-1; D remains ambiguous. The CDR3 consists of 14 residues. From germline, CDR1 is MDHEN and CDR2 SYDVKM. Trimming left V 3 bases short and J 3 bases short, with 11 bases between.

This clonotype was counted between two and nine times. This chain joins TRBV5-1 and TRBJ2-1; D gene ambiguous. The CDR3 extends over 17 amino acids. Per the germline V gene, CDR1 is SGHRS and CDR2 is YFSETQ. The V gene lost 3 bases and the J gene lost 0 bases, with 16 bases spanning the gap. The CDR3 region is CASSSHLPTSSYNEQFF. The CDR3 DNA reads as TGCGCCAGCAGCTCCCACCTCCCGACGAGCTCCTACAATGAGCAGTTCTTC.

This clonotype was detected only a few times. J is TRBJ2-2 and V is TRBV28; TRBD2 agrees at 14 bases. Germline V gene lookup returns CDR1 MDHEN and CDR2 SYDVKM. The CDR3 spans 16 residues. J was trimmed by 5 bases and V by 6 bases; bases with no gene match: 5. CDR3 loop: CASRTTSGGGTGELFF. CDR3 in DNA: TGTGCCAGCAGAACGACTAGCGGGGGGGGAACCGGGGAGCTGTTTTTT. Full variable domain (remainder filled in from reference TRBV28 and TRBJ2-2): DVKVTQSSRYLVKRTGEKVFLECVQDMDHENMFWYRQDPGLGLRLIYFSYDVKMKEKGDIPEGYSVSREKKERFSLILESASTNQTSMYLCASRTTSGGGTGELFFGEGSRLTVL.

This clonotype was recorded many times. This chain connects TRBV7-2 to TRBJ2-1; 12 nucleotides line up with TRBD2. Trimming cost V 4 bases and J 8 bases; bases outside gene matches: 6. Germline CDR1 SGHTA, CDR2 FQGNSA. The CDR3 is 15 residues long. The CDR3 sequence: CASSSRTSGADEQFF. In nucleotides, the CDR3 is TGTGCCAGCAGCTCCCGGACTAGCGGGGCCGATGAGCAGTTCTTC.